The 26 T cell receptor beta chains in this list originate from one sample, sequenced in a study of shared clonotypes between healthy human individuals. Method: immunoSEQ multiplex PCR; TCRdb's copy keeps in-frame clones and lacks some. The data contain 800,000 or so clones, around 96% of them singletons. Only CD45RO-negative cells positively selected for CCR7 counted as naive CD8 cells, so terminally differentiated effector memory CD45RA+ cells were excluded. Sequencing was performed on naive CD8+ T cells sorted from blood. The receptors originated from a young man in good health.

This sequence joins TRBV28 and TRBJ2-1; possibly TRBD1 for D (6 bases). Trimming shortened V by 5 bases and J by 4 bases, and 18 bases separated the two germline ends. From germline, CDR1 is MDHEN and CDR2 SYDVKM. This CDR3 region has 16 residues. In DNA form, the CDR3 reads TGTGCCAGCAGTCCTGACAGGCCCACCTTTTACAATGAGCAGTTCTTC. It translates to CASSPDRPTFYNEQFF.

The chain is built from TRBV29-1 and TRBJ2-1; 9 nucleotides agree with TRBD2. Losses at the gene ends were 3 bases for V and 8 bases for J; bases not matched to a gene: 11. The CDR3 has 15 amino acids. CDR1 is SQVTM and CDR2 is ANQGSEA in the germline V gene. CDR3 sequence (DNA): TGCAGCGTTGACGGCCTAGCGGGAATCTGGGATGAGCAGTTCTTC. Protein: CSVDGLAGIWDEQFF.

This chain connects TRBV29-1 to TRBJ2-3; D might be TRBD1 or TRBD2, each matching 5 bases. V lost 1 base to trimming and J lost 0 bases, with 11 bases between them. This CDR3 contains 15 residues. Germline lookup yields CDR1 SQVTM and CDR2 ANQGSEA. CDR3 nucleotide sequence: TGCAGCGTTGAAGGTGGGGGATCTAGCACAGATACGCAGTATTTT. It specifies CSVEGGGSSTDTQYF.

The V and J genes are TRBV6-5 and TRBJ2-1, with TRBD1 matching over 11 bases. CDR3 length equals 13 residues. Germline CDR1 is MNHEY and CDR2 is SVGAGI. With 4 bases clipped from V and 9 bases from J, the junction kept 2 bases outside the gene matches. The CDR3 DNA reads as TGTGCCAGCAGTTGGACAGGGGGCATTGAGCAGTTCTTC. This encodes CASSWTGGIEQFF.

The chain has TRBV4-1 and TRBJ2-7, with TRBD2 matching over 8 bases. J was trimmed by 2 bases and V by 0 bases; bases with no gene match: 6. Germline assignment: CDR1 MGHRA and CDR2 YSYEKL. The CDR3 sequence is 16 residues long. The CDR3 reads CASSQEAGAGAYEQYF. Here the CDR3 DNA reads TGCGCCAGCAGCCAAGAGGCAGGAGCGGGAGCCTACGAGCAGTACTTC.

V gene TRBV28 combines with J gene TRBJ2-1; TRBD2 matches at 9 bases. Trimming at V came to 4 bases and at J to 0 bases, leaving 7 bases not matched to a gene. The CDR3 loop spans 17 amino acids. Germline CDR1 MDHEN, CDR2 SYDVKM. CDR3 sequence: CASSSRIAGASYNEQFF. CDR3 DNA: TGTGCCAGCAGTTCTCGAATAGCGGGAGCCTCCTACAATGAGCAGTTCTTC. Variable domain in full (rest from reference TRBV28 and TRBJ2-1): DVKVTQSSRYLVKRTGEKVFLECVQDMDHENMFWYRQDPGLGLRLIYFSYDVKMKEKGDIPEGYSVSREKKERFSLILESASTNQTSMYLCASSSRIAGASYNEQFFGPGTRLTVL.

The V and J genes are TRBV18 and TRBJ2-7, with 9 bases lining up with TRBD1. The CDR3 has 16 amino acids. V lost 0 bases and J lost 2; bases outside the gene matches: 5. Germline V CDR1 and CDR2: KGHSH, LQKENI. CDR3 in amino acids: CASSPPTGTGTYEQYF. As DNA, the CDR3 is TGTGCCAGCTCACCACCGACCGGGACAGGGACCTACGAGCAGTACTTC.

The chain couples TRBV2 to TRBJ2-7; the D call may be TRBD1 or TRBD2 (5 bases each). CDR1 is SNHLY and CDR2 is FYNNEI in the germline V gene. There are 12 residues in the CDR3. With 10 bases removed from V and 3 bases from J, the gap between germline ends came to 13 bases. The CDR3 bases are TGTGCCAACCGGGACCGATACTACGAGCAGTACTTC. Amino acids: CANRDRYYEQYF.

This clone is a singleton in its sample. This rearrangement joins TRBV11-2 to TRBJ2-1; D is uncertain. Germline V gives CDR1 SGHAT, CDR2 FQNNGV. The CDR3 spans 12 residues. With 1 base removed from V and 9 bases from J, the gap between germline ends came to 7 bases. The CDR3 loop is CASSLASLEQFF. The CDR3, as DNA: TGTGCCAGCAGCTTAGCTTCCCTTGAGCAGTTCTTC.

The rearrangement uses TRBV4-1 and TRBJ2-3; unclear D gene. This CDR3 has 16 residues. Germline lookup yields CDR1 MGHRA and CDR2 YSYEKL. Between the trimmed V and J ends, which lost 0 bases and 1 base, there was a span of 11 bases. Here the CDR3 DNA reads TGCGCCAGCAGCCAAGATCGAGGATGGGGCACAGATACGCAGTATTTT. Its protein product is CASSQDRGWGTDTQYF.

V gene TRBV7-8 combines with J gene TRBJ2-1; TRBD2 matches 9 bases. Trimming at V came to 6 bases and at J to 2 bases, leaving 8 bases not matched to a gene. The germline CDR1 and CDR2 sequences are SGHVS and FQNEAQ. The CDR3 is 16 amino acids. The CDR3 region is CASSDLAGATYNEQFF. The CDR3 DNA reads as TGTGCCAGCAGTGACTTAGCGGGAGCGACCTACAATGAGCAGTTCTTC.

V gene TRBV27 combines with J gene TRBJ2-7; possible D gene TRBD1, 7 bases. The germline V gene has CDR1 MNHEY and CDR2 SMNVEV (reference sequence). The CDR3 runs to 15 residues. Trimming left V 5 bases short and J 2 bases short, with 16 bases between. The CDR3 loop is CASSRGTEIPYEQYF. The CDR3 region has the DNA TGTGCCAGCAGTCGGGGGACAGAGATTCCCTACGAGCAGTACTTC.

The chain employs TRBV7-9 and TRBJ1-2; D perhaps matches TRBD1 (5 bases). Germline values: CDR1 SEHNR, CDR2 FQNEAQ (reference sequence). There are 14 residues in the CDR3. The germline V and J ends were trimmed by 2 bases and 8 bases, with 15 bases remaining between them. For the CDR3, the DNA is TGTGCCAGCAGCTTACCGCAGGGTAATAAGGGCTACACCTTC. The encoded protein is CASSLPQGNKGYTF.

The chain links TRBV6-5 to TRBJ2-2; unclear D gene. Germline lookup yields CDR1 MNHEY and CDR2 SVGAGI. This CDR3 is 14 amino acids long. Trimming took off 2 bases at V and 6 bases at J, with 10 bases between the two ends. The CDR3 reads CASSYVTNAGELFF. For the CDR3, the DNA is TGTGCCAGCAGTTACGTTACAAACGCCGGGGAGCTGTTTTTT.

The DNA of the CDR3 is TGTGCCAGCAGCCCCGGGACTAGCGGAGGAGAGACCCAGTACTTC. It specifies CASSPGTSGGETQYF. The chain combines TRBV11-1 with TRBJ2-5, with 11 nucleotides matching TRBD2. The CDR3 has 15 residues. Trimming cost V 5 bases and J 4 bases; bases outside gene matches: 6. Germline values: CDR1 SGHAT, CDR2 FQDESV (reference sequence).

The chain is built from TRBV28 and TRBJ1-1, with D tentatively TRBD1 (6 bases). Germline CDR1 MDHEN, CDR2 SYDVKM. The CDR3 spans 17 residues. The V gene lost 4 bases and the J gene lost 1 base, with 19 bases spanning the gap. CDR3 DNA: TGTGCCAGCAGTTATAGGCGATTGGGACACGAGAACACTGAAGCTTTCTTT. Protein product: CASSYRRLGHENTEAFF.

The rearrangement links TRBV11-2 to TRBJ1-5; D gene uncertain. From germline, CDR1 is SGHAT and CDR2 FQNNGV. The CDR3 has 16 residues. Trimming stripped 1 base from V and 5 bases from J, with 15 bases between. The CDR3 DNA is TGTGCCAGCAGCTTAGTCGGTAGGGTTGGCGATCAGCCCCAGCATTTT. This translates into CASSLVGRVGDQPQHF.

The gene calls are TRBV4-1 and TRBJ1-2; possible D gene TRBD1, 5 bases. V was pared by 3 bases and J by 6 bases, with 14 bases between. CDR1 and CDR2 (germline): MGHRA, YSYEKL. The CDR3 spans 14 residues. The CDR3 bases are TGCGCCAGCAGCCACATTGGGGGGACGGATGGCTACACCTTC. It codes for CASSHIGGTDGYTF.

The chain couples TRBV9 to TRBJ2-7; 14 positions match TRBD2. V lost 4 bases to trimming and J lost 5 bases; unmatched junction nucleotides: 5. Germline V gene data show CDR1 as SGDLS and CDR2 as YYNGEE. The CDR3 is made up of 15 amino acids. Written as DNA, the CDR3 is TGTGCCAGCAGCACTTCGGGACTAGCGGGAGACGAGCAGTACTTC. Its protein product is CASSTSGLAGDEQYF.

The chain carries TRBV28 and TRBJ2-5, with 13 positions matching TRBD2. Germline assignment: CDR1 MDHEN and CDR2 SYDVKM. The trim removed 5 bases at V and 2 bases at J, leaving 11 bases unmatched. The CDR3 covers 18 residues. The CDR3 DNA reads TGTGCCAGCAGTCCGCCTCGGGGACTAGCGGGGCGACAAGAGACCCAGTACTTC. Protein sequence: CASSPPRGLAGRQETQYF.

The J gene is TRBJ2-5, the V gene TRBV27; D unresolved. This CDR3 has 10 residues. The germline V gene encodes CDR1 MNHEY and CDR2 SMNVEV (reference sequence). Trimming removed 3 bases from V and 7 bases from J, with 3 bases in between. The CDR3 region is CASSFGTQYF. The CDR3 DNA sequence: TGTGCCAGCAGTTTTGGGACCCAGTACTTC.

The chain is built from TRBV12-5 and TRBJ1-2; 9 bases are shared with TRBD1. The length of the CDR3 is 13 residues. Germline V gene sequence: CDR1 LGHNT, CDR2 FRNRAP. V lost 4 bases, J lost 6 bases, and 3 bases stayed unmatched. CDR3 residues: CASGWDRDHGYTF. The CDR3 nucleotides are TGTGCTAGTGGTTGGGACAGGGATCATGGCTACACCTTC. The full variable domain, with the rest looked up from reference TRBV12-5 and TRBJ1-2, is DARVTQTPRHKVTEMGQEVTMRCQPILGHNTVFWYRQTMMQGLELLAYFRNRAPLDDSGMPKDRFSAEMPDATLATLKIQPSEPRDSAVYFCASGWDRDHGYTFGSGTRLTVV.

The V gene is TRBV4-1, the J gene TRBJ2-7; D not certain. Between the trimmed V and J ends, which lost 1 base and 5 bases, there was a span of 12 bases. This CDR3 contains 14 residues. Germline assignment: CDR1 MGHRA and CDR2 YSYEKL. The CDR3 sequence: CASSQVIGYHEQYF. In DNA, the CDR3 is TGCGCCAGCAGCCAAGTGATAGGGTACCACGAGCAGTACTTC.

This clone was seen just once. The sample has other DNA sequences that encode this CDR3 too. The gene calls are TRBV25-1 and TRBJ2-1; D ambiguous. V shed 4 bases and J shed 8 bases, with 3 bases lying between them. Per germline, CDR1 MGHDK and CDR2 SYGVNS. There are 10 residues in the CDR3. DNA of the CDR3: TGTGCCAGCAGTGGGGATGAGCAGTTCTTC. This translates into CASSGDEQFF.

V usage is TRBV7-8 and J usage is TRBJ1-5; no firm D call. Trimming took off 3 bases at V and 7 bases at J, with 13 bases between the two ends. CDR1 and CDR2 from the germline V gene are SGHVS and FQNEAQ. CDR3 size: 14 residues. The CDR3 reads CASSFLGYYQPQHF. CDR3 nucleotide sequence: TGTGCCAGCAGCTTCTTGGGATATTACCAGCCCCAGCATTTT.

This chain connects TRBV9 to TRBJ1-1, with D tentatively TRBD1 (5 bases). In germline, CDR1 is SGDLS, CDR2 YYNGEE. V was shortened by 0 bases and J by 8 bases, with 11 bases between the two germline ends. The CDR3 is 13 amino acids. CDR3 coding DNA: TGTGCCAGCAGCGTAGATGCCTGGGACGAAGCTTTCTTT. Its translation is CASSVDAWDEAFF. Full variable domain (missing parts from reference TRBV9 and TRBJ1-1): DSGVTQTPKHLITATGQRVTLRCSPRSGDLSVYWYQQSLDQGLQFLIQYYNGEERAKGNILERFSAQQFPDLHSELNLSSLELGDSALYFCASSVDAWDEAFFGQGTRLTVV.